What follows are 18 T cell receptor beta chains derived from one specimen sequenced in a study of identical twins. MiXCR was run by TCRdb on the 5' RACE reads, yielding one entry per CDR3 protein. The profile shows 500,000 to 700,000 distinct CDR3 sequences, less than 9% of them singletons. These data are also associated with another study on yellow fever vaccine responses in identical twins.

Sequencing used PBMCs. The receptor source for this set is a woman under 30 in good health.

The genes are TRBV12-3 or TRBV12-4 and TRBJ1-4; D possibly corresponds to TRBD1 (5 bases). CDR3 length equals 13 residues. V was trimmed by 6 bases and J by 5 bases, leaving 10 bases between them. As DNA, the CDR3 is TGTGCCAGCAGAGACAGTCAGAATGAAAAACTGTTTTTT. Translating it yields CASRDSQNEKLFF.

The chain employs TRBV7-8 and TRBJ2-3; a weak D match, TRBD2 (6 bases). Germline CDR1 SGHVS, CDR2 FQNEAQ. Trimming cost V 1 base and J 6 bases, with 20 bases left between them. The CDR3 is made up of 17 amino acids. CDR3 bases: TGTGCCAGCAGCTTAGGACTTCTAGTTCACAGCGGGGATACGCAGTATTTT. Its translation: CASSLGLLVHSGDTQYF.

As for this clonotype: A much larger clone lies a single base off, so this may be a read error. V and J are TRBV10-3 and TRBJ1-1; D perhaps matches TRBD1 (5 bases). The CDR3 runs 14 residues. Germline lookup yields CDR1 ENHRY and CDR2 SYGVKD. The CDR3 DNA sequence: TGTGCCATCGGCCCCGGGCAGGGAATCACTGAAGATTTCTTT. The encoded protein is CAIGPGQGITEDFF.

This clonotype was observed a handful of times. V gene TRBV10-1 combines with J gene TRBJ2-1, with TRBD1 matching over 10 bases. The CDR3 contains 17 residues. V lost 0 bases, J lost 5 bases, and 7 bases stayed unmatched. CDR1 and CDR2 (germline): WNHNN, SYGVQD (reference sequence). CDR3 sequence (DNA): TGCGCCAGCAGTGAGTCTGAGGACAGGGGGATGCACAATGAGCAGTTCTTC. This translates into CASSESEDRGMHNEQFF.

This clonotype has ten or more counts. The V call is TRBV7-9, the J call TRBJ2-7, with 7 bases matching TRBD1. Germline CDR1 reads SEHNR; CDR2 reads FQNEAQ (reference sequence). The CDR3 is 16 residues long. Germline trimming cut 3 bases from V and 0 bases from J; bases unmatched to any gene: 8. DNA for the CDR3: TGTGCCAGCAGCTTTACCGCGACAGGGTCCTCCTACGAGCAGTACTTC. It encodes CASSFTATGSSYEQYF.

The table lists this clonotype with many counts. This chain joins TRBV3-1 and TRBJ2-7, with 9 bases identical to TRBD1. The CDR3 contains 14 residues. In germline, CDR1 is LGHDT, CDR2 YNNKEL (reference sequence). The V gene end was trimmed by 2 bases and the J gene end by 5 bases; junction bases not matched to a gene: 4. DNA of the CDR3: TGTGCCAGCAGCCAATGGGACAGGGCCAACGAGCAGTACTTC. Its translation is CASSQWDRANEQYF.

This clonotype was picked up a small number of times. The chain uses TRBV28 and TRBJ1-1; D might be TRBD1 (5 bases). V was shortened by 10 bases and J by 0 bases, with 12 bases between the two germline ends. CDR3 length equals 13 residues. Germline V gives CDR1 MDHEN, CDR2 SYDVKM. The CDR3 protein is CATPGTVNTEAFF. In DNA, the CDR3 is TGTGCCACCCCGGGGACGGTGAACACTGAAGCTTTCTTT.

CDR3 amino acids: CAIPGLADNEQFF. DNA of the CDR3: TGTGCCATTCCGGGACTAGCGGACAATGAGCAGTTCTTC. The V call is TRBV10-3, the J call TRBJ2-1, with TRBD2 matching 11 bases. CDR1 is ENHRY and CDR2 is SYGVKD in the germline V gene. CDR3 length: 13 residues. Trimming took 9 bases from V and 5 from J; bases not matched to a gene: 3.

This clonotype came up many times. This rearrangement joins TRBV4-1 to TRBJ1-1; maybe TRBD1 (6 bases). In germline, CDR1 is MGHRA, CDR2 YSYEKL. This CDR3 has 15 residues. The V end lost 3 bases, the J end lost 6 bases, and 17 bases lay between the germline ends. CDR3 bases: TGCGCCAGCAGCCAGGAAGGTAGGGGGGCGTCTGAAGCTTTCTTT. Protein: CASSQEGRGASEAFF.

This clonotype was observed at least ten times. The CDR3 region is CASSYSRQETSTDTQYF. The CDR3 DNA reads as TGTGCCAGCAGTTACTCAAGACAGGAAACAAGCACAGATACGCAGTATTTT. This chain connects TRBV6-2 or TRBV6-3 to TRBJ2-3; perhaps TRBD1 as D (6 bases). The germline V and J ends were trimmed by 0 bases and 0 bases, with 13 bases remaining between them. Germline CDR1 and CDR2: MNHEY and SVGEGT. This CDR3 region has 17 residues.

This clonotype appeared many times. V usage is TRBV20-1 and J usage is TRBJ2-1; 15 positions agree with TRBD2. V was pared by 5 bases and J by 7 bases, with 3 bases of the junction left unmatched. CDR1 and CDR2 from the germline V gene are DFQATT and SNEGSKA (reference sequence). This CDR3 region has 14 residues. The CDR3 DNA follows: TGCAGTGCTCCCGGGACTAGCGGGAGGAATGAGCAGTTCTTC. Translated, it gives CSAPGTSGRNEQFF.

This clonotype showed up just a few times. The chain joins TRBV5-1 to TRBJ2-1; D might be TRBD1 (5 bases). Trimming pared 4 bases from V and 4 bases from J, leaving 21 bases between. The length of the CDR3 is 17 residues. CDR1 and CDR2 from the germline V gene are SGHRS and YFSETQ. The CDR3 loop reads CASSPRITGARYNEQFF. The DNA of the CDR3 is TGCGCCAGCAGCCCCCGAATAACAGGCGCCCGTTACAATGAGCAGTTCTTC.

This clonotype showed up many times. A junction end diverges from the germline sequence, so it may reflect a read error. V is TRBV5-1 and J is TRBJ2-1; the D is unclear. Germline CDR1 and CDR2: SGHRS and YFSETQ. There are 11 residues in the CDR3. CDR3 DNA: TGTGCCAGCAGTTCTAGCAATGAGCAGTTCTTC. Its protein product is CASSSSNEQFF.

CDR3 nucleotides: TGTGCCAGCAGTCTCTCCATCGGGACTCTAGACAATGAGCAGTTCTTC. Translation gives CASSLSIGTLDNEQFF. The rearrangement uses TRBV28 and TRBJ2-1, with D perhaps matching TRBD2 (6 bases). Trimming pared 5 bases from V and 5 bases from J, leaving 19 bases between. This CDR3 comprises 16 residues. The germline V gene encodes CDR1 MDHEN and CDR2 SYDVKM.

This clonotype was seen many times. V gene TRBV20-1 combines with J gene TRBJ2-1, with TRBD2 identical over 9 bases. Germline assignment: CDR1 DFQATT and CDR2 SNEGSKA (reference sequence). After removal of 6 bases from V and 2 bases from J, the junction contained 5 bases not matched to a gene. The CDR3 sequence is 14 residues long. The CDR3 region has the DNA TGCAGTGCACCGCGGGGGGGCCCCTACAATGAGCAGTTCTTC. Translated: CSAPRGGPYNEQFF.

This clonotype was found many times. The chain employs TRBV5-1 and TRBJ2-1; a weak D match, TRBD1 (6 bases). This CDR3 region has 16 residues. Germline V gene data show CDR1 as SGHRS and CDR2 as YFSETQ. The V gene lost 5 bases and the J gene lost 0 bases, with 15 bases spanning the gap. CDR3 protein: CASSLGARSSYNEQFF. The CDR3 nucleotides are TGCGCCAGCAGTCTGGGGGCCCGGAGCTCCTACAATGAGCAGTTCTTC.

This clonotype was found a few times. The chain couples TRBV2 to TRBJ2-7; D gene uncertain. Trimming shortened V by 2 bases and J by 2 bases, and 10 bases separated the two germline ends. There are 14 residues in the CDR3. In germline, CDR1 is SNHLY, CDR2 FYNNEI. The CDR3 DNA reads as TGTGCCAGCAGTGAATCATCAGGCCCCTACGAGCAGTACTTC. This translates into CASSESSGPYEQYF.

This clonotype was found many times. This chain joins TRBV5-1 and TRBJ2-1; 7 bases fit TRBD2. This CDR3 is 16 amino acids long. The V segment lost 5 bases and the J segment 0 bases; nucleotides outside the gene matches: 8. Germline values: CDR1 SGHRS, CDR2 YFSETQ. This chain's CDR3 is CASRSGGVSSYNEQFF. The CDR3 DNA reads TGCGCCAGCAGATCTGGGGGGGTAAGCTCCTACAATGAGCAGTTCTTC.